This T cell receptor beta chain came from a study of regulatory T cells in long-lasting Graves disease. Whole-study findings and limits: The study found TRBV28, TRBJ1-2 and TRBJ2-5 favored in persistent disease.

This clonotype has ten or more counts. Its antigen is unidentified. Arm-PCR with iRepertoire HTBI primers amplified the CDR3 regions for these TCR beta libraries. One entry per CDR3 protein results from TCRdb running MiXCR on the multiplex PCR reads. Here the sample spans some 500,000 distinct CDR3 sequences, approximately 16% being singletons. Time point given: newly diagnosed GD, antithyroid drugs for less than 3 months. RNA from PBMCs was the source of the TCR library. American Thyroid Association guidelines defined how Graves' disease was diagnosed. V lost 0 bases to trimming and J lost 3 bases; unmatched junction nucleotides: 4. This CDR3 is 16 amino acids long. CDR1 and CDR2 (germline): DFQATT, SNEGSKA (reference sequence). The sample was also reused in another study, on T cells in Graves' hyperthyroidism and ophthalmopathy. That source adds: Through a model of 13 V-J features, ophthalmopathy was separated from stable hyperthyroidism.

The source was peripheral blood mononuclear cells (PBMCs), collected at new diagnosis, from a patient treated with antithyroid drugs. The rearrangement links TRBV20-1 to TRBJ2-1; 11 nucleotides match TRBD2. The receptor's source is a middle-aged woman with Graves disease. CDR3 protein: CSARDALAGVYNEQFF. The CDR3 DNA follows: TGCAGTGCTAGAGATGCACTAGCGGGAGTCTACAATGAGCAGTTCTTC.